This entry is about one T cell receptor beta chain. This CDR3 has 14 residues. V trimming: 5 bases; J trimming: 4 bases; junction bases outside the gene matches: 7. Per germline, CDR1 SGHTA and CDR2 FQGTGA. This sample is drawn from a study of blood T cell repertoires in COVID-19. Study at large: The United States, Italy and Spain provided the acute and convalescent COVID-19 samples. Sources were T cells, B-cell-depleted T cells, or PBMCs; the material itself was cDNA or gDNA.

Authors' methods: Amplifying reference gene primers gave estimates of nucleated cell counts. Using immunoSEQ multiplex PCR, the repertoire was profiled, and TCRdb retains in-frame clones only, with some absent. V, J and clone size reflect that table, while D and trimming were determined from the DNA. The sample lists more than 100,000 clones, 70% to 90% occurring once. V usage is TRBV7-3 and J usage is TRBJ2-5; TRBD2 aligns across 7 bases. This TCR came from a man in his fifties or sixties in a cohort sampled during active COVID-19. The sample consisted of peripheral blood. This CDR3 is CASSPVGGLETQYF. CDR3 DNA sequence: TGTGCCAGCAGCCCGGTCGGGGGGTTAGAGACCCAGTACTTC.